The count of the clone carrying this TCR beta chain is one. This same CDR3 is encoded by further DNA sequences in the sample. J lost 5 bases, V lost 5 bases, and 3 bases had no gene match. CDR3 length: 13 amino acids. These data come from a study of blood T cell repertoires in COVID-19. Looking at the study overall: Samples representing acute and convalescent COVID-19 were sourced from the United States, Italy and Spain.

The method was immunoSEQ multiplex PCR; TCRdb's version includes in-frame clones alone and lacks a portion of them. The sample has over 150,000 clones, around 80% seen once. This receptor was identified in a woman between 50 and 59 years old with acute or convalescent COVID-19. The sample was peripheral blood. The V and J genes are TRBV12-3 or TRBV12-4 and TRBJ1-2, with 9 bases matching TRBD1. CDR3 protein: CASSLTGGYGYTF. The CDR3 DNA reads as TGTGCCAGCAGTCTGACAGGGGGATATGGCTACACCTTC.